This T cell receptor beta chain was sequenced for a study of blood T cell repertoires in COVID-19 (TCRdb year 2020). Regarding the research as a whole: The collaborator samples originated in the United States, Italy and Spain and spanned the acute and convalescent phases of COVID-19. The material from the prospective study consisted of cDNA or gDNA derived from T cells, B-cell-depleted T cells, or PBMCs. The dataset comprised deeply sampled blood TCRbeta repertoires from subjects exposed to, actively infected with, or recovered from COVID-19. The repertoires were made available in a free public database intended to serve as a resource for research on the immune response to SARS-CoV-2. The samples were drawn from the first 160 participants of the ongoing ImmuneRACE study and from 1,200 or so subjects provided by 6 global collaborators. A de-identified subject ID, COVID-19 status, age in years and sex were almost always included in the sample metadata. HLA class I and class II types, where available, came from metadata supplied by the sample provider rather than from assay-based typing.

Participants in the prospective study were aged roughly 18 to 100 years, lived in 20 to 30 United States geographic areas, and enrolled through a virtual design. In the prospective study, cohorts were assigned on the basis of participant-reported clinical history obtained from a screening survey and a study questionnaire. In the prospective study, whole blood, serum and a nasopharyngeal or oropharyngeal swab were collected from each participant by mobile phlebotomists. Over an approximately two-month period, participants in the prospective study had the option of providing additional blood draws and questionnaires. Before DNA extraction, prospective study blood samples were shipped either frozen or at room temperature. About this clone itself: No antigen is known for it. Base quality data are lacking; no much larger clone is found one base away.

TCRbeta CDR3 regions were amplified from genomic DNA using the immunoSEQ Assay, a bias-controlled multiplex PCR. The original methods were these. Nucleated cell counts per sample were estimated from amplification of reference gene primers within the assay. To quantify the absolute abundance of each unique TCRbeta CDR3 rearrangement, sequence reads were collapsed and filtered. For each sample, productive Simpson clonality was calculated by taking the square root of Simpson's diversity index across productive rearrangements. What TCRdb holds here is the immuneACCESS table cut down to in-frame rearrangements. Part of the clones is not present; checked against another copy, under half of the missing clones reflect an unresolved V gene, and the others are unexplained. For V, J and clone size, that table is used; D and trimming come from the DNA. This sample comprises 210,000 or so clones, around 82% of them detected only once. The ten largest make up about 4.3% of the sample.

Points the paper makes about the study in general: Clinical and demographic metadata were provided uncurated, with the amount varying by source and participant.

Measured from the cysteine to the phenylalanine, the CDR3 is 13 residues long. The sequence is cut down to CDR3 DNA, 39 bases in frame from base 1. A distance of 14 bases separates the germline ends of V and J, which lose 4 bases and 8 bases respectively. The germline V gene (reference sequence) yields LGHDT for CDR1 and YNNKEL for CDR2. Material for sequencing was PBMCs or T cells enriched from blood (not recorded which). The V gene is TRBV3-1 (or the pseudogene TRBV3-2) and the J gene is TRBJ1-2, and perhaps TRBD1 as D gene, on 6 matching bases. The sequence was obtained from a man aged 25-45 years with acute COVID-19. The DNA sequence follows: TGTGCCAGCAGCCTAAACACAGGGAACGGCTACACCTTC. Its product reads: CASSLNTGNGYTF.